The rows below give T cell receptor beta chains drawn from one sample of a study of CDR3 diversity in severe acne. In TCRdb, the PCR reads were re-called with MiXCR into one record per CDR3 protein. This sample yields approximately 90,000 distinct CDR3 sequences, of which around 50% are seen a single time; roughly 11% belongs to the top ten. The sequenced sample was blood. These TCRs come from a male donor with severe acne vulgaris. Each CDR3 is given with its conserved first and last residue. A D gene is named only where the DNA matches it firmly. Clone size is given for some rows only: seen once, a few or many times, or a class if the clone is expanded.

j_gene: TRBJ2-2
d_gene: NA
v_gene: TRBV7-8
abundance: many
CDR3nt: TGTGCCAGCAGCGTTAACCGGGACACAACTACCGGGGAGCTGTTTTTT
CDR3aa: CASSVNRDTTTGELFF

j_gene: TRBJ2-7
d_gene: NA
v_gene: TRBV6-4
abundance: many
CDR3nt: TGTGCCAGCAGTGATGTTGCTGGGGGCGAGCAGTACTTC
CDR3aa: CASSDVAGGEQYF

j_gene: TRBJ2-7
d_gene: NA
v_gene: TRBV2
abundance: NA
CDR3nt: TGTGCCAGCAGTTTATCTGACGGCGCCTACGAGCAGTACTTC
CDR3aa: CASSLSDGAYEQYF

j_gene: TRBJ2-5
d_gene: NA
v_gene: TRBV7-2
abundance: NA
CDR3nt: TGTGCCAGCAGCGTAGGGGGAGCGCAGGAGACCCAGTACTTC
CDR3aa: CASSVGGAQETQYF

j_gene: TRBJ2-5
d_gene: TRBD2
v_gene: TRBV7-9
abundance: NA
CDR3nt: TGTGCCAGCAGCCGGGGGGAGTCGGAAGAGACCCAGTACTTC
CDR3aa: CASSRGESEETQYF

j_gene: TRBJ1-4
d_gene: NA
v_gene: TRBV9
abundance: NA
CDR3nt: TGTGCCAGCAGCGTAGATGGGGTTAATGAAAAACTGTTTTTT
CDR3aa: CASSVDGVNEKLFF

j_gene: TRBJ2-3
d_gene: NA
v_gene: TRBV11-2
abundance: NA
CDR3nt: TGTGCCAGCAGCTTAGAAGGCCTCGAAGGCACAGATACGCAGTATTTT
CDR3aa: CASSLEGLEGTDTQYF

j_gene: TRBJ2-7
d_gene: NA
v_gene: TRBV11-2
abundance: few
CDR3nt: TGTGCCAGCAGCCCAGAACTAGCTTATGGCTACGAGCAGTACTTC
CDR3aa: CASSPELAYGYEQYF

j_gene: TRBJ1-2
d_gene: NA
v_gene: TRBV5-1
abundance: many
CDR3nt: TGCGCCAGCAGCTTTCAGCCCTCTAACTATGGCTACACCTTC
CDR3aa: CASSFQPSNYGYTF

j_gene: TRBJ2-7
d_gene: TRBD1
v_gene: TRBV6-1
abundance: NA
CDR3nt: TGTGCCAGCAGCCCCTTACAGGGGCACCTTTACGAGCAGTACTTC
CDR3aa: CASSPLQGHLYEQYF

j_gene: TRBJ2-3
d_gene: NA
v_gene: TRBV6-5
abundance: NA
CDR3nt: TGTGCCAGCAGAACCACTGGAGGATCAGGCACAGATACGCAGTATTTT
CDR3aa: CASRTTGGSGTDTQYF

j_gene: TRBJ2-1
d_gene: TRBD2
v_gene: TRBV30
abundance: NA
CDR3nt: TGTGCCTGGAGTGCGATACTAGCGGGAATCAATGAGCAGTTCTTC
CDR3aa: CAWSAILAGINEQFF

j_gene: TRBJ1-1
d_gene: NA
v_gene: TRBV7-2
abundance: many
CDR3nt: TGTGCCAGCAGCTTAGCACGGACAATCCACACTGAAGCTTTCTTT
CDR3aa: CASSLARTIHTEAFF

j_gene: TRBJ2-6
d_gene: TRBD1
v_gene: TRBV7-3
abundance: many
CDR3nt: TGTGCCAGCAGCTTAATCGGGACAGCGAACTCTGGGGCCAACGTCCTGACTTTC
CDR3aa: CASSLIGTANSGANVLTF

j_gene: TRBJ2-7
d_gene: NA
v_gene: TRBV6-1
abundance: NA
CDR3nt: TGTTCCAGGGGGGGTGCCAGCAGTGAAGCGCCCTTCAGGGCCTCCTACGAGCAGTACTTC
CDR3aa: CSRGGASSEAPFRASYEQYF

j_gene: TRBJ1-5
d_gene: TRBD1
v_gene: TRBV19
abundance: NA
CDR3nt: TGTGCCAGTAGGGCCGGGACAGTGGGGTATCAGCCCCAGCATTTT
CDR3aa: CASRAGTVGYQPQHF

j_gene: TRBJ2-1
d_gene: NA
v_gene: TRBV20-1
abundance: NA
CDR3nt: TGCAGTGCTCGCCTGAACATTTTAGATAGCAATCAGCAGTTCTTC
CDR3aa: CSARLNILDSNQQFF

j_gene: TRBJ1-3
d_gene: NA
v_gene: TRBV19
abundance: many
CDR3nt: TGTGCCAGTAGTATGACCGGAAACACCATATATTTT
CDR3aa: CASSMTGNTIYF

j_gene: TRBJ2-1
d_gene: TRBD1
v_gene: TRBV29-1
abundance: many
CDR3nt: TGCAGCGGCACTGGACAGGGTAATGAGCAGTTCTTC
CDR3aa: CSGTGQGNEQFF

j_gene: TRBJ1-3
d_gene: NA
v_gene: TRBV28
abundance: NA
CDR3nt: TGTGCCAGCAGTTTAGACGTGGGTAGTGGAAACACCATATATTTT
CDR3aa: CASSLDVGSGNTIYF

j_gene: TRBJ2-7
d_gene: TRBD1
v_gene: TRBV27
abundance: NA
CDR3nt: TGTGCCAGCAGTTTATATGGGACAGGGACCTACGAGCAGTACTTC
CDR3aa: CASSLYGTGTYEQYF

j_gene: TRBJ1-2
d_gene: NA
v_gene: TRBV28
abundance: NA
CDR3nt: TGTGCCAGCAGAACCGGGACGGCCCACTGGGGCTACACCTTC
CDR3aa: CASRTGTAHWGYTF

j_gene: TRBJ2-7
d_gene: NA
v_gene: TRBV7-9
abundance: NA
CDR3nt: TGTGCCAGCAGCTTAGCGAGTCCCTCCTACGAGCAGTACTTC
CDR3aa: CASSLASPSYEQYF

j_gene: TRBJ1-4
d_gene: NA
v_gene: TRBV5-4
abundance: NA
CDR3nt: TGTGCCAGCAGCGACGAAGACACCCCTGAAAAACTGTTTTTT
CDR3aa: CASSDEDTPEKLFF

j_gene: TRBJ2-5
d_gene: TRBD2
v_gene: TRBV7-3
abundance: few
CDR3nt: TGTGCCACCTCCAGGGAGGCTAGCGGGACGGAGACCCAGTACTTC
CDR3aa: CATSREASGTETQYF

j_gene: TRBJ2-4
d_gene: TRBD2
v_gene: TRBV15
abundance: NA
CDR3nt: TGTGCCACCAGCTCCTCAACAGCGGGAGGGGCCAAAAACATTCAGTACTTC
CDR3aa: CATSSSTAGGAKNIQYF

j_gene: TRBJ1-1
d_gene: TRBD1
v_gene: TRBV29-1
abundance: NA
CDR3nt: TGCAGCGTTACGGACAGGCTGAACACTGAAGCTTTCTTT
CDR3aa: CSVTDRLNTEAFF

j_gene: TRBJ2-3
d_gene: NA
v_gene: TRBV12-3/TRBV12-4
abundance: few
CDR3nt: TGTGCCAGCACCACCGCGACGGCTGAGCAGTATTTT
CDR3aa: CASTTATAEQYF

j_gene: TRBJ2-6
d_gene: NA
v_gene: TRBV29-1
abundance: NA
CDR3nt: TGCAGCGTTGAAGTGACAGGCGCCTTCTCTGGGGCCAACGTCCTGACTTTC
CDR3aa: CSVEVTGAFSGANVLTF

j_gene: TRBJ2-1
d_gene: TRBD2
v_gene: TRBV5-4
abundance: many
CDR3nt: TGTGCCAGCAGCATCGGGACTAGCGGGTACAATAAGCAGTTCTTC
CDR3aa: CASSIGTSGYNKQFF

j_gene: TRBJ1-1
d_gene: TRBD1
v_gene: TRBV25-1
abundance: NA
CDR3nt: TGTGCCAGTAGTACATTCGACAGGGGTCGGAACACTGAAGCTTTCTTT
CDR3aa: CASSTFDRGRNTEAFF

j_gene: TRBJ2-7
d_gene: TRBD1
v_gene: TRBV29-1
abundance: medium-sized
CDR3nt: TGCAGGAGGGGGACAGGGGTGGGCGAGCAGTACTTC
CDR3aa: CRRGTGVGEQYF

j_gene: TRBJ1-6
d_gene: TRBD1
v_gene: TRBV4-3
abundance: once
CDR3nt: TGCGCCAGCAGCCAAGGGACAGGGGATAATTCACCCCTCCACTTT
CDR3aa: CASSQGTGDNSPLHF

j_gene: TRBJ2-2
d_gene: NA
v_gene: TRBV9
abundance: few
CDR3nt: TGTGCCAGCAGTTTCTTGGGAGAACCAAACACCGGGGAGCTGTTTTTT
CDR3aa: CASSFLGEPNTGELFF

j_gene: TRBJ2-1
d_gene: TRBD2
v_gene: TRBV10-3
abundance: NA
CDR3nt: TGTGCCATCAGTGAGCCCCTAGCGGACTCCTACAATGAGCAGTTCTTC
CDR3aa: CAISEPLADSYNEQFF

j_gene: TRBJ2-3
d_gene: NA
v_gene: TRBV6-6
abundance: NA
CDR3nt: TGTGCCAGCAGTTACCCAGGAGATACGCAGTATTTT
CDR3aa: CASSYPGDTQYF

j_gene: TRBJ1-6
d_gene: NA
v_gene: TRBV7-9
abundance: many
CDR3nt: TGTGCCAGCAGCCAAGACAGAACGAATTCACCCCTCCACTTT
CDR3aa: CASSQDRTNSPLHF

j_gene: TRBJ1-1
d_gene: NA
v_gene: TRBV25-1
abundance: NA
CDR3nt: TGTGCCAGCAGTGAATTTGGGGCGAGCACTGAAGCTTTCTTT
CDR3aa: CASSEFGASTEAFF

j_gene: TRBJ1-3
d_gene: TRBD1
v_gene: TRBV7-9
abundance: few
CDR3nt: TGTGCCAGCAGCTCGACCCGCTTGGACAGGGAGTCTGGAAACACCATATATTTT
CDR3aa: CASSSTRLDRESGNTIYF

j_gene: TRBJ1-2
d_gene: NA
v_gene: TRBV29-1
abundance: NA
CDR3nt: TGCAGCGTTGAAGTCGACAGGATCTATGGCTACACCTTC
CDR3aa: CSVEVDRIYGYTF

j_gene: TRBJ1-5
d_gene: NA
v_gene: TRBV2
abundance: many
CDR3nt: TGTGCCAGCAGCCTTCGGGGGAATCAGCCCCAGCATTTT
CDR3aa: CASSLRGNQPQHF

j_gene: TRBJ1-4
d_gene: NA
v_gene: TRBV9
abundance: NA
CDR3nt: TGTGCCAGCAGCCCAGGGACTATCGGGGAAAAACTGTTTTTT
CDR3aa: CASSPGTIGEKLFF

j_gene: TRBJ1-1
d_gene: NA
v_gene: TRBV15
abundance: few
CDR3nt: TGTGCCACCAGCAGAGATAGAGGTAACAAAGCTTTCTTT
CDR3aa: CATSRDRGNKAFF

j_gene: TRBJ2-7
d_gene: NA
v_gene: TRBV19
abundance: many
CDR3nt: TGTGCCAGTAGTACCCGAGGGACGGATTACTACGAGCAGTACTTC
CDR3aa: CASSTRGTDYYEQYF

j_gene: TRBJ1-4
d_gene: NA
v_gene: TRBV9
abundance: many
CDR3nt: TGTGCCAGCAGCGTCCAGGGAACTAATTATGAAAAACTGTTTTTT
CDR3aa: CASSVQGTNYEKLFF

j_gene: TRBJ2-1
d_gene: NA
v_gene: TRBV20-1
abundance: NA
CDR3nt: TGCAGTGAGCGGACGTCATACTACAATGGGCAGCTCTTC
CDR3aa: CSERTSYYNGQLF

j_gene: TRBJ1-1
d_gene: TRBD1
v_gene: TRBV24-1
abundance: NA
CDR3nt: TGTGCCAGTAGTATGACAGGGGGTCTCACTGAAGCTTTCTTT
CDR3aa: CASSMTGGLTEAFF

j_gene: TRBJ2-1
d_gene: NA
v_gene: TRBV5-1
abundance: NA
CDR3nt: TGCGCCGGCAGCGCTTCCAGCAATGAGCAGTTCTTC
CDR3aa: CAGSASSNEQFF

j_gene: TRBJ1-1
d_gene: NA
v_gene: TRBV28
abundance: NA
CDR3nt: TGTGCCAGCAGTTTAAATGGTGCGTTGAACACTGAAGCTTTCTTT
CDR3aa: CASSLNGALNTEAFF

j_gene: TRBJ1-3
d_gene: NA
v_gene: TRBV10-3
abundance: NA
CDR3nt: TGTGCCACCAGCAGTGATTCAGGGCCTGGAAACACCATATATTTT
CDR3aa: CATSSDSGPGNTIYF

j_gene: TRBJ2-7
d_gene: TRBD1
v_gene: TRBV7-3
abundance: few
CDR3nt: TGTGCCAGCAGCTACCGGGACAGGGTCGAGCAGTACTTC
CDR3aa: CASSYRDRVEQYF

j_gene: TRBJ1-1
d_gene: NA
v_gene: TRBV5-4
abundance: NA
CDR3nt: TGTGCCAGCAGCTTGGAGCCCCGATCAATGAACACTGAAGCTTTCTTT
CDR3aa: CASSLEPRSMNTEAFF

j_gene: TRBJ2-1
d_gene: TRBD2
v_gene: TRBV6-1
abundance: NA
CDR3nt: TGTGCCAGCAGTGAACTAGCGGGAGCTCTTGATGAGCAGCTCTTC
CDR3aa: CASSELAGALDEQLF

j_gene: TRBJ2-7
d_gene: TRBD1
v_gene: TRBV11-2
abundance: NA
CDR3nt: TGTGCCAGCCGCTCCGGACAGGGCGTCTACGAGCAGTACTTC
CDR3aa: CASRSGQGVYEQYF

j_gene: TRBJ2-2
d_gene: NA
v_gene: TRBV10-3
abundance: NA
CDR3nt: TGTGCCATCAGCGAGGAGTGGTCGGGCACCGGGGAGCTGTTTTTT
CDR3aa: CAISEEWSGTGELFF